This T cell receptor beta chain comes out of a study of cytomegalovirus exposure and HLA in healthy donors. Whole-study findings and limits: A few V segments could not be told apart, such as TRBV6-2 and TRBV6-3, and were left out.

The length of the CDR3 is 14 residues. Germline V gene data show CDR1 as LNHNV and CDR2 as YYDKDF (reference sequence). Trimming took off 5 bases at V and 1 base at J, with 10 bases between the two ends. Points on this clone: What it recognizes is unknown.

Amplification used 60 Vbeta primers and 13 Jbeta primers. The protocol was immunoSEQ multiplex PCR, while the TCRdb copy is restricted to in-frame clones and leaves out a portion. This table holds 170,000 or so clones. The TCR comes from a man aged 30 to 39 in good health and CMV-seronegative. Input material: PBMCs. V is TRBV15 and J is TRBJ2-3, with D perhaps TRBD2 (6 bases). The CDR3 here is CATSVRLGTDTQYF. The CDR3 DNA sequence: TGTGCCACCAGCGTTCGACTAGGCACAGATACGCAGTATTTT.